This TCR beta chain was recorded in a study of Ad26.COV2.S vaccination and SARS-CoV-2 variants. CDR1 is LGHDT and CDR2 is YNNKEL in the germline V gene (reference sequence). The CDR3 runs to 12 residues. V lost 4 bases and J 5 bases, leaving 9 bases between the germline ends. Assay used: immunoSEQ multiplex PCR; TCRdb lists only in-frame clones, some missing. The data hold almost 400,000 clones, with around 91% observed a single time. Treatment indicated: some 20 received Ad26.COV2.S at low or high dose, single or two shots; five or six received placebo; per-sample allocation not given. Each sample was drawn 63 days after the first injection (of vaccine or placebo).

The starting material was peripheral blood, obtained in a trial of Ad26.COV2.S vaccine versus placebo. This receptor was obtained from a person between 18 and 60 years old who received the Ad26.COV2.S COVID-19 vaccine or a placebo. The gene calls are TRBV3-1 (or the pseudogene TRBV3-2) and TRBJ2-7, with D unresolved. CDR3 DNA sequence: TGTGCCAGCAGCCTCCATTCCGACGAGCAGTACTTC. The encoded protein is CASSLHSDEQYF.